This record looks at one TCR beta chain sequence and its context. Its antigen is still unknown. There are no base qualities to consult, and no much larger clone falls within one base. To prepare the library, the immunoSEQ multiplex PCR assay was applied. For the multiplex PCR, a mixture combining 60 forward primers for TCR Vbeta segments and 13 reverse primers for TCR Jbeta segments was used. The CDR3 region of rearranged TCR beta genes was amplified from genomic DNA with a multiplex PCR assay. On the Illumina HiSeq System, the amplified TCR beta libraries were sequenced as 87-base-pair reads. As for the original processing: A later analysis tallied around 80 million unique TCR beta chains across the 600 to 700 repertoires, and approximately 12 million of those chains were shared by two or more donors. Raw reads were error-corrected and collapsed into unique sequences by a nearest-neighbor algorithm in which closely related sequences were merged to remove PCR and sequencing errors. Alignment of CDR3 sequences to IMGT reference sequences was used to assign V, D and J gene segments. Each retained sequence needed at least a six-nucleotide match to both a V gene segment and a J gene segment. Rearrangements were classified as productive when the CDR3 lacked stop codons and remained in frame with V and J, and all other rearrangements were classified as non-productive. Following IMGT convention, CDR3 was defined as the stretch from the second conserved V-encoded cysteine up to the conserved J-encoded phenylalanine. In an earlier analysis of some 550 of the donors, sequences lacking an unambiguous match to a single V gene segment were excluded. An earlier analysis of fewer than 650 of the donors classified V segments as functional when productive rearrangements were above 56.7% and as segregating when the standard deviation between donors was above 5%. A statistical classification framework was built for diagnosing cytomegalovirus status from the catalog of TCR beta chain sequences. In a later analysis, V and J genes were assigned by comparing TCR nucleotide sequences against IMGT/GENE-DB human TR gene sequences. A later analysis assigned CDR3 sequences and most-parsimonious VDJ recombination scenarios with the TCRdist pipeline. In a later analysis, every TCR beta chain was defined by the combination of its CDR3 amino acid sequence and its V-gene family, and reads without a unique V-gene family were dropped. A later analysis removed 550 to 700 highly shared, low-generation-probability nucleotide sequences to deal with suspected cross-contamination and a sequencing artifact. In a later analysis, a clonal expansion index for each public chain was calculated from normalized within-repertoire ranks of inferred template counts. Generation probabilities in a later analysis came from a VDJ recombination model fitted to out-of-frame rearrangements, and those results were checked against IGoR. In a later analysis, TCR-TCR, TCR-HLA and TCR-CMV co-occurrence was scored with hypergeometric tests, and a repertoire-size bias correction was applied to TCR pairs. A later analysis estimated false discovery rates by permuting HLA or CMV assignments 20 times. In a later analysis, co-occurring TCRs were grouped with DBSCAN, and TCRdist sequence similarity was added when clustering was performed within HLA-allele-positive subsets. Co-occurrence clustering excluded repertoires with fewer than 30,000 or more than 120,000 public chains, plus five with anomalous nucleotide sharing. TCRdb retrieved this table from immuneACCESS and kept in-frame rearrangements only. Not all clones are present; in checked studies, unresolved V genes account for under half, and no reason is known for the remainder. V and J calls and clone size come straight from that table; D and trimming were deduced from the DNA. The sample table holds 160,000 or so clones, of which almost 80% were seen once. The ten biggest clones cover 1.4% to 1.5% of the sample.

V loses 0 bases, J loses 4 bases, and the germline ends lie 6 bases apart. The germline V gene yields MGHDK for CDR1 and SYGVNS for CDR2. The CDR3 spans 13 residues, from the cysteine through the phenylalanine. CDR3 DNA is the only sequence kept; it has 39 bases, read in frame from the first base. This sample is drawn from a study of cytomegalovirus exposure and HLA in healthy donors (dated by TCRdb to 2017 to 2019). Background for the entire study: An earlier analysis of approximately 550 of the donors reported 250 to 350 Gb of sequence data and 117 million unique TCR beta sequences from roughly 180 million T cells. A later genetic analysis took genome-wide SNP genotypes for about three fifths of the 666 donors and used that subset as a discovery cohort. An early release covering 550 to 700 HLA-typed donors comprised 250 to 350 gigabases of sequencing data and roughly 85 million unique TCR sequences. Using immunosequencing, the study profiled T cell repertoires from about 620 subjects and related those repertoires to cytomegalovirus serostatus. Donor age, sex, ethnicity and CMV serostatus were collected together with the repertoire data. In an earlier analysis of 500 to 650 of the donors, high-throughput TCR beta sequencing was used to judge whether each TCR beta V gene segment behaved as functional or pseudogenic. A later analysis re-analyzed previously published TCR beta repertoires from hundreds of donors and added high-resolution HLA genotyping to study TCR occurrence patterns. On average, roughly 240,000 unique TCR beta nucleotide sequences were sequenced per donor among a few hundred genotyped donors of the cohort, with 15% to 20% of those sequences being non-productive. All discovery cohort repertoires had been generated on a single sequencing platform. To predict cytomegalovirus infection status, the study combined high-throughput TCR immunosequencing, statistical association of individual TCRs with disease status, and machine learning. Of the 350 to 450 genotyped donors, 80% to 90% were placed in the genetic ancestry cluster associated with self-reported Caucasian donors. A handful of DR-DQ haplotypes were handled as single units for association and clustering because linkage in the cohort was strong. The study aimed to test whether cataloging public T cell receptors could reveal signatures of past pathogen exposure. In the later analysis, no new phenotypic data were used to find candidate immune exposures; instead, reliance was placed on TCR beta sequences and their occurrence across donors. In addition to the first cohort of around 670 subjects, a separate validation cohort of 130 or so different subjects was used. Class I and class II HLA loci were covered by the typing at four-digit resolution. The number of donors typed differed by locus, with roughly 629-640 for A, B, C, DRB1 and DQB1, more than 500 for DQA1, over 600 for DPA1, and roughly 450 for DPB1. Results and caveats for the whole study, not just this receptor: Because counts were too low, about 15 rarely observed V segments, including chromosome 9 orphons, were left out of the earlier analysis of 587 of the donors. For the cohort, immune exposure information was limited to CMV serostatus. HLA typing was unavailable for some donors at each locus, so association tests used only the typed subset. A later analysis associated around 16,000 TCR beta sequences with specific HLA alleles at a false discovery rate of 0.05. In a later analysis, several top co-occurrence clusters were reported to appear linked to parvovirus B19, influenza, CMV and Epstein-Barr virus. It was suggested by the authors that the approach could potentially be generalized to other disease states and immunological phenotypes. V-gene and J-gene trimming of TCR beta chains was associated with a missense DCLRE1C variant in a later genetic analysis, and the association was replicated in an independent cohort. Some IMGT-functional V segments, including TRBV6-2 and TRBV6-3, could not be distinguished by the 87-base-pair reads and were therefore excluded. The sequencing pipeline was judged likely to have produced a cluster of highly shared sequence variants as a technical artifact. Roughly uniform sequencing depth across donors was assumed in presence/absence analyses, although this assumption may not hold. When HLA alleles, especially DR and DQ, strongly co-occurred, attributing TCR associations to individual alleles was difficult. While some public TCRs were present in many individuals, most TCR sequences turned up only very rarely across donors. The classifier was reported to diagnose cytomegalovirus status with high specificity and sensitivity in both the original cohort and the validation cohort. Only TCR beta chains were sequenced in this cohort, and the absence of alpha or paired-chain data limited detectable features. A later analysis found that most CMV-associated TCR beta chains appeared HLA-restricted, with HLA associations seemingly driven largely by CMV exposure. A later analysis found that HLA-associated TCR beta chains were more clonally expanded and had lower generation probabilities than equally common non-associated chains. A later genetic analysis reported fewer N-insertions in productive TCRs among donors in an Asian-associated ancestry cluster than the roughly 640-donor mean. A total of 150 to 200 TCR beta chains were listed by the study as associated with cytomegalovirus. Three of the identified cytomegalovirus-associated TCR beta chains were confirmed in vitro to be specific for cytomegalovirus antigens. In a later analysis, TCR association rates were found to vary across HLA loci, with the most associated TCRs seen for DRB1 alleles and the fewest for HLA-C alleles. Correlated functional status among segregating V segments might reflect linkage disequilibrium, but an unknown experimental factor could not be ruled out. In an earlier analysis of roughly 500 of the donors, most TCR beta V segments appeared in productive rearrangements about 90% or about 30% of the time, broadly matching IMGT annotations. A further reported finding was that TCR beta sequences accurately predicted the HLA-A and HLA-B alleles for most subjects in the first cohort.

The cohort consisted of hundreds of healthy bone marrow donors. At the time of sampling, all cohort members were nominally healthy, though unrecorded immune exposures were likely present. The donor was CMV seronegative and belonged to the group of several hundred seronegative cohort members. A peripheral blood sample was collected from each donor, and TCR beta sequencing was performed on peripheral blood mononuclear cells. The Qiagen DNeasy Blood Extraction Kit was used to extract genomic DNA from the blood cell samples. Material: PBMCs. The TCR originated in a male donor in good health and CMV-seronegative. The V gene is TRBV25-1 and the J gene is TRBJ2-5, with the D gene too uncertain to name. The CDR3 protein: CASSEYIRETQYF. DNA sequence: TGTGCCAGCAGTGAATATATTCGAGAGACCCAGTACTTC.